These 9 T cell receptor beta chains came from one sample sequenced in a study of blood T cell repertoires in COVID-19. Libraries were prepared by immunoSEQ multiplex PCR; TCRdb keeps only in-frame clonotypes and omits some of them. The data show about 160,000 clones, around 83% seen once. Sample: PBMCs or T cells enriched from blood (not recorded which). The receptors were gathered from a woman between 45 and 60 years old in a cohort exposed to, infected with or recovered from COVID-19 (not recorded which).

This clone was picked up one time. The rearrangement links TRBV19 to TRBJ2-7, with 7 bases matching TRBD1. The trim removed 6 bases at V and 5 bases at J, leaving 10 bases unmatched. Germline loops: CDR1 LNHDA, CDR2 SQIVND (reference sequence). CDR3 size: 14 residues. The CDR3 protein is CASRRVTGDHEQYF. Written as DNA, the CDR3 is TGTGCCAGTAGAAGGGTTACAGGGGACCACGAGCAGTACTTC.

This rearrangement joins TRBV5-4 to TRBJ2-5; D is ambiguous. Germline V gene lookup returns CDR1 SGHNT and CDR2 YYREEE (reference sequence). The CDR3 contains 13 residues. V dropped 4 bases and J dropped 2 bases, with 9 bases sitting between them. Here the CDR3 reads CASSISLQETQYF. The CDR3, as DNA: TGTGCCAGCAGCATTAGCCTACAAGAGACCCAGTACTTC.

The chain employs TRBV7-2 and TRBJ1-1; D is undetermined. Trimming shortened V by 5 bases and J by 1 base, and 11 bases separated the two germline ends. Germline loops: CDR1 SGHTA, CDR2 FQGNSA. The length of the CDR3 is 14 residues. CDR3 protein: CASSPRAGNTEAFF. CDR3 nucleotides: TGTGCCAGCAGCCCCCGTGCGGGGAACACTGAAGCTTTCTTT.

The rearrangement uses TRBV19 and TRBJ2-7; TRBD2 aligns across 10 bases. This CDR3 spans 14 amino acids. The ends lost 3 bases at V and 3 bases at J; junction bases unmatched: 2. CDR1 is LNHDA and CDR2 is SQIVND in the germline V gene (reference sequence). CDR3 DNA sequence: TGTGCCAGTAGTATGTCTAGCGGGGGCTACGAGCAGTACTTC. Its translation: CASSMSSGGYEQYF.

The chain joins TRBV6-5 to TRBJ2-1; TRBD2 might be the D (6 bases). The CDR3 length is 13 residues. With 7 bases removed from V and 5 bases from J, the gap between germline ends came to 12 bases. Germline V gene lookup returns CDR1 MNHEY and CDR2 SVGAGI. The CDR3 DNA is TGTGCCAGCATTGGGTGGGGGGACAATGAGCAGTTCTTC. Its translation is CASIGWGDNEQFF.

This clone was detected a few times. The CDR3 spells CASSLGGLAIRTGELFF. The CDR3 nucleotides are TGTGCCAGCAGCTTGGGTGGACTAGCCATACGCACCGGGGAGCTGTTTTTT. The chain links TRBV5-4 to TRBJ2-2; the match to TRBD2 covers 8 bases. V dropped 0 bases and J dropped 4; count of bases not matched to a gene: 8. Germline-derived CDR1 and CDR2 are SGHNT and YYREEE (reference sequence). The CDR3 consists of 17 residues.

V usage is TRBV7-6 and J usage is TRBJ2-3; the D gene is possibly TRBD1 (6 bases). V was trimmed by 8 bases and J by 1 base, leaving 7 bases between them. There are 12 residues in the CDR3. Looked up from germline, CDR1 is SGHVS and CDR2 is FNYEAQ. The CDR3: CASEGGTDTQYF. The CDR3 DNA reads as TGTGCCAGCGAGGGGGGCACAGATACGCAGTATTTT.

The CDR3 loop reads CAISDSTGTGSYEQYF. The CDR3 nucleotides are TGTGCCATCAGTGACTCTACCGGGACAGGGTCCTACGAGCAGTACTTC. The V call is TRBV10-3, the J call TRBJ2-7; 9 nucleotides align to TRBD1. Trimming cost V 3 bases and J 1 base; bases outside gene matches: 7. The CDR3 has 16 amino acids. Germline V gives CDR1 ENHRY, CDR2 SYGVKD.

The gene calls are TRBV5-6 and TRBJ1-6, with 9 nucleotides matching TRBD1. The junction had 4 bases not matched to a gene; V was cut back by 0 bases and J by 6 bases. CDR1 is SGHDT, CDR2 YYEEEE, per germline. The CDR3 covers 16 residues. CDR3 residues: CASSLGAGQGNSPLHF. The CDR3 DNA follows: TGTGCCAGCAGCTTGGGTGCGGGACAGGGTAATTCACCCCTCCACTTT. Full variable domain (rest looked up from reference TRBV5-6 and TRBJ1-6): DAGVTQSPTHLIKTRGQQVTLRCSPKSGHDTVSWYQQALGQGPQFIFQYYEEEERQRGNFPDRFSGHQFPNYSSELNVNALLLGDSALYLCASSLGAGQGNSPLHFGNGTRLTVT.